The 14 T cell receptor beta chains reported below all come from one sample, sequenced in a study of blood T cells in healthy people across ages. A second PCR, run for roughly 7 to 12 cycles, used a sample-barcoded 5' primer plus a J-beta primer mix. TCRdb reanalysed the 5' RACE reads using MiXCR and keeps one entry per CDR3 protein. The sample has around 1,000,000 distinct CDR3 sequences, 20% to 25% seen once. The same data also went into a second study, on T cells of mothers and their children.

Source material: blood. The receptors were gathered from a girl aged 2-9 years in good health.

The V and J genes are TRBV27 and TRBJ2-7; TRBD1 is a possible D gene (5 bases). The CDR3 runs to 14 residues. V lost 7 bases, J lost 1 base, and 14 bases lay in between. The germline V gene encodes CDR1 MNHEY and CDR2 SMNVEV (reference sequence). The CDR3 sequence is CASTTGRNSYEQYF. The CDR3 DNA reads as TGTGCCAGCACCACAGGCAGGAATTCCTACGAGCAGTACTTC.

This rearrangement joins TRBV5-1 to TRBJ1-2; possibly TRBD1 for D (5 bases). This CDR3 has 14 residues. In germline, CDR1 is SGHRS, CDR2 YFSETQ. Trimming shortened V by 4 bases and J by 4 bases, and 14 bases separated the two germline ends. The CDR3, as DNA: TGCGCCAGCAGCCCAGGGCAGTCTATCTATGGCTACACCTTC. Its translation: CASSPGQSIYGYTF.

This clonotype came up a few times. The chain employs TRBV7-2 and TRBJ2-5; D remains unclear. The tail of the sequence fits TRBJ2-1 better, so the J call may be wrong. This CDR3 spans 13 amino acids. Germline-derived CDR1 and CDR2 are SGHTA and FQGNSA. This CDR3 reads CASSSYNQNEQFF. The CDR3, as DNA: TGTGCCAGCAGCTCCTATAACCAAAATGAGCAGTTCTTC.

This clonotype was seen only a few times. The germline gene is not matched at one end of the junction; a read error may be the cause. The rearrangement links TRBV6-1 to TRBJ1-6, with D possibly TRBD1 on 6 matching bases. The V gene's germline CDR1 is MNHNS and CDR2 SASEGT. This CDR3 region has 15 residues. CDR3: CASSEEGGLGSPLHF. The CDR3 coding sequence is TGTGCCAGCAGCGAAGAGGGGGGCTTAGGTTCACCCCTCCACTTT.

CDR3 coding DNA: TGTGCCAGCAGCGCTCCCGGACAGGCCCTCTACGAGCAGTACTTC. It yields the protein CASSAPGQALYEQYF. The gene calls are TRBV7-6 and TRBJ2-5, with 7 positions matching TRBD1. TRBJ2-7 explains the end of the DNA better; the J call may be wrong. The CDR3 is 15 amino acids. Germline CDR1 reads SGHVS; CDR2 reads FNYEAQ.

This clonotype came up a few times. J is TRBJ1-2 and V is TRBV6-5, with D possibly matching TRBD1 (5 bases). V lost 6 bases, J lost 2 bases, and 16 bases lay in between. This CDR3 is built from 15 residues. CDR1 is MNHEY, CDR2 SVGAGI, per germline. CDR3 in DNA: TGTGCCAGCAGATTCCCCGGGACCGGCAACTATGGCTACACCTTC. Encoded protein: CASRFPGTGNYGYTF.

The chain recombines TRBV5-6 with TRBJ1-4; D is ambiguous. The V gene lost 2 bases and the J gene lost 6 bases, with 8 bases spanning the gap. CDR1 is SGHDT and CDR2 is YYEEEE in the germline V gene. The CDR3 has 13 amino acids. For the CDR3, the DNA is TGTGCCAGCAGCTTTTTGACGGATGAAAAACTGTTTTTT. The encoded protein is CASSFLTDEKLFF. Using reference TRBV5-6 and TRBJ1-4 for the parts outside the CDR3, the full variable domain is DAGVTQSPTHLIKTRGQQVTLRCSPKSGHDTVSWYQQALGQGPQFIFQYYEEEERQRGNFPDRFSGHQFPNYSSELNVNALLLGDSALYLCASSFLTDEKLFFGSGTQLSVL.

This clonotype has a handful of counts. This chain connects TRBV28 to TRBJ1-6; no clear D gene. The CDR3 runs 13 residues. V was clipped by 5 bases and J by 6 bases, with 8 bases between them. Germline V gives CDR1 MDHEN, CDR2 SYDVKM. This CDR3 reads CASSDVFNSPLHF. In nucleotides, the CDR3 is TGTGCCAGCAGTGATGTGTTTAATTCACCCCTCCACTTT.

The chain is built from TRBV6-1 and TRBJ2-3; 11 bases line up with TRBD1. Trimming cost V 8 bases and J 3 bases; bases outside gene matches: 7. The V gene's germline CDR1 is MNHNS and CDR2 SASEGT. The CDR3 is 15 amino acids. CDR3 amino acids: CASPRGTGGTDTQYF. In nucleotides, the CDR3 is TGTGCCAGCCCTCGGGGGACAGGGGGGACAGATACGCAGTATTTT.

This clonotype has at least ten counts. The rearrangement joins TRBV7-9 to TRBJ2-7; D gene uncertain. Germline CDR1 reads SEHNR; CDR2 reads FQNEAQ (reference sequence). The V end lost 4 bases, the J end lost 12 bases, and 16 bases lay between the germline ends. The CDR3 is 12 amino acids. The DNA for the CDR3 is TGTGCCAGCAGCTCCAGAAACCGTGTCAGGTACTTC. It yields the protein CASSSRNRVRYF.

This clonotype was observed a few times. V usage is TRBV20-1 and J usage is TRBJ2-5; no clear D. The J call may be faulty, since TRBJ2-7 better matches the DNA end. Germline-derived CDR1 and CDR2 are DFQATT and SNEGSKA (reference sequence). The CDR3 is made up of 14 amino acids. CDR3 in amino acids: CSARDLGRTYEQYF. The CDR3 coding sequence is TGCAGTGCTAGAGATCTGGGCAGGACCTACGAGCAGTACTTC.

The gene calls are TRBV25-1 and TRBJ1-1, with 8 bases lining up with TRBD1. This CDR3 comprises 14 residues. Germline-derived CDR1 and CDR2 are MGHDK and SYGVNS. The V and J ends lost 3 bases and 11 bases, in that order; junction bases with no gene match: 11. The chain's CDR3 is CASSDRGHNFRAFF. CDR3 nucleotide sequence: TGTGCCAGCAGTGACAGGGGGCATAACTTTCGGGCTTTCTTT.

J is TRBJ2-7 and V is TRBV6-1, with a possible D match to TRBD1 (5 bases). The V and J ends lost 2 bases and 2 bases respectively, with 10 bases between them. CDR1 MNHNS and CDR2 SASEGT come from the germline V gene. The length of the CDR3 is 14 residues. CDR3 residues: CASSEWGRTYEQYF. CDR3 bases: TGTGCCAGCAGTGAATGGGGCCGGACCTACGAGCAGTACTTC.

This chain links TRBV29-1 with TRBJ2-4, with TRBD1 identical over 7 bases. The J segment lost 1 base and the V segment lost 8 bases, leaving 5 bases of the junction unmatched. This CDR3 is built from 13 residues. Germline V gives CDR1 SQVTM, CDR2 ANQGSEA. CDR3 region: CSILDRAKNIQYF. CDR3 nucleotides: TGCAGCATTCTGGACAGGGCCAAAAACATTCAGTACTTC.